Listed here is a single TCR beta chain. These data come from a study of blood T cell repertoires in COVID-19. Study context: Nucleic acid was either cDNA or gDNA, and it came from T cells, B-cell-depleted T cells, or PBMCs.

Donors were grouped by their self-reported clinical history. Original processing notes: Amplification of reference gene primers provided the estimated nucleated cell counts. This table comes from immunoSEQ multiplex PCR, and its TCRdb copy is limited to in-frame clones, with some not included. That table is the source of V, J and clone size, and D and trimming were worked out from the DNA. The sample has 120,000 to 150,000 clones, 88% seen once. The clonotype comes from a woman in her 30s with acute COVID-19. The sequenced sample was PBMCs or T cells enriched from blood (not recorded which).

The CDR3 here is CSVGDRGYTEAFF. In DNA form, the CDR3 reads TGCAGCGTTGGTGACAGGGGGTACACTGAAGCTTTCTTT. The genes are TRBV29-1 and TRBJ1-1, with 9 nucleotides matching TRBD1. This CDR3 has 13 amino acids. Trimming cost V 4 bases and J 3 bases; bases outside gene matches: 3. Germline CDR1 and CDR2: SQVTM and ANQGSEA.